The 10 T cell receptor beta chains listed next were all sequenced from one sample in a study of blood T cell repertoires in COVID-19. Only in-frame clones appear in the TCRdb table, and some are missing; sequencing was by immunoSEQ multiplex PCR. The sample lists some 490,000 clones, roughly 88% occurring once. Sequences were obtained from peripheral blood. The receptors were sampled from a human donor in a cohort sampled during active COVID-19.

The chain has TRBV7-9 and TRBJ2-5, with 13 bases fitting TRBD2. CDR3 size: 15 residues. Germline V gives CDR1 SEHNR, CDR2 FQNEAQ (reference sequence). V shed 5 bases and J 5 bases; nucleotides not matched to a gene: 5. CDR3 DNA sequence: TGTGCCAGCAGCGTTACTAGCGGGGGGGTCGAGACCCAGTACTTC. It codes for CASSVTSGGVETQYF.

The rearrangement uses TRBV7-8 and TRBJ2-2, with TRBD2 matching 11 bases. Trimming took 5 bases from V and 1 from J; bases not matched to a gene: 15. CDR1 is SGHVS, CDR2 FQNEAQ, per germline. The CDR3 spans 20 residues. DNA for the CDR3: TGTGCCAGCAGCCTGGTGGGGGGACTAGCGGTACGTCAGAACACCGGGGAGCTGTTTTTT. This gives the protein CASSLVGGLAVRQNTGELFF. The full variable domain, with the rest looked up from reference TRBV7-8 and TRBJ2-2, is GAGVSQSPRYKVAKRGQDVALRCDPISGHVSLFWYQQALGQGPEFLTYFQNEAQLDKSGLPSDRFFAERPEGSVSTLKIQRTQQEDSAVYLCASSLVGGLAVRQNTGELFFGEGSRLTVL.

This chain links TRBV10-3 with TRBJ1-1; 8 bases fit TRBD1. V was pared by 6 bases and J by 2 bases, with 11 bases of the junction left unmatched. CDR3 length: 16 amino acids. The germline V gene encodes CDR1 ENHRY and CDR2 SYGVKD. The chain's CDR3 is CAISDRDRFPNTEAFF. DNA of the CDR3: TGTGCCATCAGCGACCGGGACAGGTTCCCAAACACTGAAGCTTTCTTT.

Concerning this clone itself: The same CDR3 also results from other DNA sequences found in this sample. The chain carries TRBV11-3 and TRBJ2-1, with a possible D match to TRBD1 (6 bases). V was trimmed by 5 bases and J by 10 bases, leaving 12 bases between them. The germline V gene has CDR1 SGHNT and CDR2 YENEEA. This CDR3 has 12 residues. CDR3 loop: CASSLLGGEQFF. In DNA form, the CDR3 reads TGTGCCAGCAGCCTCCTAGGGGGAGAGCAGTTCTTC. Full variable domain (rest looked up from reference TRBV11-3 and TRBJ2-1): EAGVVQSPRYKIIEKKQPVAFWCNPISGHNTLYWYLQNLGQGPELLIRYENEEAVDDSQLPKDRFSAERLKGVDSTLKIQPAELGDSAVYLCASSLLGGEQFFGPGTRLTVL.

In DNA form, the CDR3 reads TGTGCCAGCAGCTTAGGGACAGGGGAGGTTTGGAATGAGCAGTTCTTC. Its translation: CASSLGTGEVWNEQFF. V gene TRBV7-9 combines with J gene TRBJ2-1, with 9 bases identical to TRBD1. The CDR3 is 16 residues long. Trimming cost V 1 base and J 7 bases; bases outside gene matches: 8. CDR1 is SEHNR, CDR2 FQNEAQ, per germline (reference sequence). The full variable domain, in which reference TRBV7-9 and TRBJ2-1 provide the parts outside the CDR3, is DTGVSQNPRHKITKRGQNVTFRCDPISEHNRLYWYRQTLGQGPEFLTYFQNEAQLEKSRLLSDRFSAERPKGSFSTLEIQRTEQGDSAMYLCASSLGTGEVWNEQFFGPGTRLTVL.

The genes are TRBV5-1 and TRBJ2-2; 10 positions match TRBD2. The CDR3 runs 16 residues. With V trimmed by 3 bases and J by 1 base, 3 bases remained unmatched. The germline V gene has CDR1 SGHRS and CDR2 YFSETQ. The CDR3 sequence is CASSWLAGENTGELFF. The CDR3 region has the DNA TGCGCCAGCAGCTGGCTAGCGGGAGAGAACACCGGGGAGCTGTTTTTT.

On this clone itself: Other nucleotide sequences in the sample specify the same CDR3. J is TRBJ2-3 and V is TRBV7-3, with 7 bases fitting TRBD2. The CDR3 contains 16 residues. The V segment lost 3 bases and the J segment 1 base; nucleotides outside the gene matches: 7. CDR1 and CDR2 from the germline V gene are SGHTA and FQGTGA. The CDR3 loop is CASSLRTSGGTDTQYF. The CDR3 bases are TGTGCCAGCAGCTTGCGGACTAGTGGGGGCACAGATACGCAGTATTTT.

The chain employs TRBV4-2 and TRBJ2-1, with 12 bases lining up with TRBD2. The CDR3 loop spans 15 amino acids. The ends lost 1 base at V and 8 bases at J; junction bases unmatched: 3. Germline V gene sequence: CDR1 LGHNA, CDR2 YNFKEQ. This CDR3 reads CASSQGLAGAHEQFF. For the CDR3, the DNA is TGTGCCAGCAGCCAAGGACTAGCGGGAGCCCATGAGCAGTTCTTC.

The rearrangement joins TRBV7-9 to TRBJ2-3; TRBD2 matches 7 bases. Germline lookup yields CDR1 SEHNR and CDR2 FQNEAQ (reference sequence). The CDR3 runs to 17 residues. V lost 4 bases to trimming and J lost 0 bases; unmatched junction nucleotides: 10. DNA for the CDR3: TGTGCCAGCAGCTCCATTCCCCTAGCGGCTAGCACAGATACGCAGTATTTT. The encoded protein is CASSSIPLAASTDTQYF. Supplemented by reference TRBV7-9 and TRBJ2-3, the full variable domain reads DTGVSQNPRHKITKRGQNVTFRCDPISEHNRLYWYRQTLGQGPEFLTYFQNEAQLEKSRLLSDRFSAERPKGSFSTLEIQRTEQGDSAMYLCASSSIPLAASTDTQYFGPGTRLTVL.

The CDR3 nucleotides are TGTGCCTGGAGTGTGGGGGCAGGGTATGCGTCTAATGAAAAACTGTTTTTT. It is translated as CAWSVGAGYASNEKLFF. The chain is built from TRBV30 and TRBJ1-4; D perhaps matches TRBD1 (6 bases). CDR3 length: 17 amino acids. Germline V CDR1 and CDR2: GTSNPN, SVGIG (reference sequence). Trimming shortened V by 0 bases and J by 3 bases, and 17 bases separated the two germline ends.